The rows below give T cell receptor beta chains drawn from one sample of a study of blood T cell repertoires in COVID-19. Here immunoSEQ multiplex PCR was the method, and the copy in TCRdb shows in-frame clones only, minus some. The table shows tens of thousands of clones, with roughly 76% occurring only once. Sequenced input: peripheral blood. The receptors come from a woman in her 70s with acute or convalescent COVID-19. The CDR3 runs from the conserved cysteine through the conserved F or W. A D gene is named only where the DNA matches it firmly. The size field is filled for only some rows; it gives once, few, many or a size class.

j_call clone_size d_call v_call cdr3_nt cdr3_aa
TRBJ2-2 once . TRBV10-3 TGTGCCCTATCCCCCGAGGCGGCCGGGGAGCTGTTTTTT CALSPEAAGELFF
TRBJ2-3 . . TRBV5-5 TGTGCCAGCAGCTTGTCAGGGGGCACAGATACGCAGTATTTT CASSLSGGTDTQYF
TRBJ1-1 . TRBD1 TRBV28 TGTGCCAGCAGTGCCCCCGGGACAGGGGGCTGGAACACTGAAGCTTTCTTT CASSAPGTGGWNTEAFF
TRBJ2-1 . TRBD2 TRBV7-2 TGTGCCAGCAGCTTCCAAACGGGACTAGGCAATGAGCAGTTCTTC CASSFQTGLGNEQFF
TRBJ2-5 . TRBD2 TRBV19 TGTGCCAGTAGCGGACTAGTTGCGGAGACCCAGTACTTC CASSGLVAETQYF
TRBJ2-2 few TRBD2 TRBV4-2 TGTGCCAGCAGCCAAGACGGCCTAGCGGGAGGGAGCACCGGGGAGCTGTTTTTT CASSQDGLAGGSTGELFF
TRBJ1-6 once . TRBV10-1 TGCGCCAGCAGACAGGGCGGGAATTCACCCCTCCACTTT CASRQGGNSPLHF
TRBJ2-1 . . TRBV28 TGTGCCAGCAATCCGATCCTAGATCGGTACAATGAGCAGTTCTTC CASNPILDRYNEQFF
TRBJ2-7 . TRBD2 TRBV19 TGTGCCAGTTCGCAAGCGGGACCATACGAGCAGTACTTC CASSQAGPYEQYF
TRBJ2-4 . . TRBV11-2 TGTGCCAGCAGCGCCGCTCGGGGGAACATTCAGTACTTC CASSAARGNIQYF
TRBJ1-5 . . TRBV27 TGTGCCAGCAGTGGACAAGCGGGTCAGCCCCAGCATTTT CASSGQAGQPQHF
TRBJ2-3 . . TRBV5-1 TGCGCCAGCAGCACGGGGGTAGCGACAGATACGCAGTATTTT CASSTGVATDTQYF
TRBJ2-7 . TRBD1 TRBV28 TGTGCCAGCAGTTATACAGGGGCCAATCGCGAGCAGTACTTC CASSYTGANREQYF
TRBJ2-3 . . TRBV6-5 TGTGCCAGCAGTTATGTAAAGGGGCCGCTCAGGAATACGCAGTATTTT CASSYVKGPLRNTQYF
TRBJ1-1 . . TRBV7-6 TGTGCCAGCAGCTTATCGGGGAACACTGAAGCTTTCTTT CASSLSGNTEAFF
TRBJ2-7 . . TRBV7-7 TGTGCCAGCAGCCCCTACAGGACCAAGGGCGACGAGCAGTACTTC CASSPYRTKGDEQYF
TRBJ1-2 . . TRBV6-5 TGTGCCAGCAGGAACCAGGGTGCGGAGAGGGGCTACACCTTC CASRNQGAERGYTF
TRBJ1-3 . . TRBV18 TGTGCCAGCTCACCGAGCTCTGGAAACACCATATATTTT CASSPSSGNTIYF
TRBJ2-2 . . TRBV18 TGTGCCAGCTCCACGAAGGGAGCCGGGGAGCTGTTTTTT CASSTKGAGELFF
TRBJ2-3 . . TRBV15 TGTGCCACCAGCAGAACCTCGGCGGGATGGGTAACAGATACGCAGTATTTT CATSRTSAGWVTDTQYF
TRBJ1-5 few . TRBV18 TGTGCCAGCTCACCACTACCTGTTCGGGGTGGAGAGCCCCAGCATTTT CASSPLPVRGGEPQHF
TRBJ2-7 . TRBD2 TRBV30 TGTGCCTGGAGTGTCCTGCGGCGGGGGGTCCCCGACGAGCAGTACTTC CAWSVLRRGVPDEQYF
TRBJ2-1 . . TRBV6-2/TRBV6-3 TGTGCCAGCAGTTTGCTCGCGGGATGGCGGGAGCAGTTCTTC CASSLLAGWREQFF
TRBJ1-3 . . TRBV28 TGTGCCAGCATGTCAGGGGCTAGCTCTGGAAACACCATATATTTT CASMSGASSGNTIYF
TRBJ2-5 . TRBD2 TRBV7-6 TGTGCCAGCAGCTTTAGGGTGGCGGGAGCTTCGGAGACCCAGTACTTC CASSFRVAGASETQYF
TRBJ2-1 . TRBD2 TRBV2 TGTGCCAGCACTGGGTCTAGCGGATACAATGAGCAGTTCTTC CASTGSSGYNEQFF
TRBJ2-5 . TRBD2 TRBV3-1/TRBV3-2 TGTGCCAGCAGCCAACTGGGGGGGGAGACCCAGTACTTC CASSQLGGETQYF
TRBJ1-1 . . TRBV5-5 TGTGCCAGCAGCTTATTAGACAGCGGGAGGACTGAAGCTTTCTTT CASSLLDSGRTEAFF
TRBJ2-1 once . TRBV5-1 TGCGCCAGCAGAACGATGGGACACTACAATGAGCAGTTCTTC CASRTMGHYNEQFF
TRBJ2-5 . . TRBV18 TGTGCCAGCTCACCCACTTACTTGTACCAAGAGACCCAGTACTTC CASSPTYLYQETQYF
TRBJ1-4 . . TRBV5-4 TGTGCCAGCAGCTTTGGCGGGTTAACAACTAATGAAAAACTGTTTTTT CASSFGGLTTNEKLFF
TRBJ2-1 . . TRBV14 TGTGCCAGCAGCCAAATCTACAGGGCCCGGGGGGATGAGCAGTTCTTC CASSQIYRARGDEQFF
TRBJ2-3 . TRBD1 TRBV2 TGTGCCAGCAAACTAACGGCCGGGACAGGGGGCGCGGATACGCAGTATTTT CASKLTAGTGGADTQYF